The rows below give T cell receptor beta chains drawn from one sample of a study of post-analysis software for immune sequencing data. Using its own MiXCR run on the PCR reads, TCRdb lists one record per CDR3 protein. The table lists 750,000 to 900,000 distinct CDR3 sequences, around 46% of them singletons. The specimen was blood. Every receptor here comes from a girl aged 10-17 years with multiple sclerosis. Each CDR3 is given with its conserved first and last residue. D genes are given only for firm matches. Only some rows state a clone size, as once, few, many or a class for expanded clones.

>TRBD1|TRBJ1-1|-|TRBV5-5
CASSRQGAKTEAFF
TGTGCCAGCAGCCGACAGGGGGCTAAGACTGAAGCTTTCTTT
>-|TRBJ2-3|-|TRBV11-2
CASSLLLTTDTQYF
TGTGCCAGCAGCCTACTTCTGACAACAGATACGCAGTATTTT
>-|TRBJ2-7|few|TRBV4-2
CASSQPGIGRYEQYF
TGTGCCAGCAGCCAGCCCGGAATTGGACGCTACGAGCAGTACTTC
>-|TRBJ2-7|-|TRBV25-1
CASSDPSGATYERYF
TGTGCCAGCAGTGACCCTAGTGGAGCCACCTACGAGCGGTACTTC
>-|TRBJ2-5|-|TRBV7-2
CASTLSSVPIYNEQYF
TGTGCCAGCACCCTTAGTAGCGTACCCATCTACAATGAGCAGTACTTC
>TRBD1|TRBJ2-1|-|TRBV6-2/TRBV6-3
CASRGTGRFEQFF
TGTGCCAGCAGGGGGACAGGAAGATTTGAGCAGTTCTTC
>TRBD2|TRBJ2-1|-|TRBV10-3
CASGLVSNEQFF
TGTGCCTCCGGACTAGTCAGCAATGAGCAGTTCTTC
>TRBD2|TRBJ2-1|-|TRBV12-3/TRBV12-4
CASSLAPGLAGESFF
TGTGCCAGCAGTTTAGCGCCCGGACTAGCGGGAGAGTCGTTCTTC
>-|TRBJ2-7|-|TRBV27
CASRPPTAYEQYF
TGTGCCAGCAGACCCCCGACAGCCTACGAGCAGTACTTC
>TRBD1|TRBJ2-7|-|TRBV10-3
CAIRDVTGYEQYF
TGTGCCATCAGGGACGTGACAGGGTACGAGCAGTACTTC
>-|TRBJ1-2|-|TRBV12-3/TRBV12-4
CASSPGPAPLYGYTF
TGTGCCAGCAGTCCGGGTCCAGCCCCCCTCTATGGCTACACCTTC
>TRBD1|TRBJ1-2|-|TRBV6-5
CASLPSRGLNYGYTF
TGTGCCAGCCTTCCTTCCAGGGGGCTTAACTATGGCTACACCTTC
>-|TRBJ2-7|-|TRBV3-1
CASSQSTAGDEQYF
TGTGCCAGCAGCCAGTCTACGGCAGGGGACGAGCAGTACTTC
>TRBD2|TRBJ2-1|once|TRBV10-3
CAISGMGLAGSYNEQFF
TGTGCCATCAGTGGAATGGGACTAGCGGGCTCCTACAATGAGCAGTTCTTC
>TRBD1|TRBJ2-1|-|TRBV7-9
CASSLVDRDPKQFF
TGTGCCAGCAGCCTCGTGGACAGGGACCCTAAGCAGTTCTTC
>-|TRBJ1-1|few|TRBV9
CASTRGTEAFF
TGTGCCAGCACGCGGGGTACTGAAGCTTTCTTT
>-|TRBJ2-1|few|TRBV7-2
CASRPTGILYNEQFF
TGTGCCAGCAGACCCACAGGGATACTCTACAATGAGCAGTTCTTC
>-|TRBJ1-5|few|TRBV30
CAWSDGRINQPQHF
TGTGCCTGGAGTGACGGACGGATCAATCAGCCCCAGCATTTT
>-|TRBJ2-4|-|TRBV18
CASSPRTSQFNIQYF
TGTGCCAGCTCACCACGTACTAGCCAGTTCAACATTCAGTACTTC
>TRBD1|TRBJ2-7|few|TRBV3-1
CASSLLDRGEQYF
TGTGCCAGCAGCCTCCTTGACAGGGGCGAGCAGTACTTC
>-|TRBJ2-7|-|TRBV29-1
CSVLGVSVYEQYF
TGCAGCGTTCTCGGGGTTAGCGTGTACGAGCAGTACTTC
>TRBD2|TRBJ2-1|-|TRBV7-2
CASSLGTSGRGEQFF
TGTGCCAGCAGCCTAGGGACTAGTGGGCGGGGTGAGCAGTTCTTC
>-|TRBJ2-2|-|TRBV9
CATRRGVNTGELFF
TGTGCCACCAGGAGGGGCGTGAACACCGGGGAGTTGTTTTTT
>TRBD1|TRBJ1-1|few|TRBV5-1
CASSLAGQGWTEAFF
TGCGCCAGCAGCTTGGCGGGACAGGGTTGGACTGAAGCTTTCTTT
>-|TRBJ2-2|-|TRBV25-1
CASSDSLLTGELFF
TGTGCCAGCAGTGACTCTTTACTCACCGGGGAGCTGTTTTTT
>-|TRBJ2-7|few|TRBV20-1
CSARDLQFYEQYF
TGCAGTGCTAGAGATCTTCAATTCTACGAGCAGTACTTC
>-|TRBJ2-7|-|TRBV7-3
CASSFFGDEQYF
TGTGCCAGCAGCTTTTTTGGTGACGAGCAGTACTTC
>-|TRBJ2-7|-|TRBV28
CASSFRLLGDEQYF
TGTGCCAGCAGTTTCCGCCTCTTGGGGGACGAGCAGTACTTC
>-|TRBJ1-5|many|TRBV6-1
CASSDSFDQPQHF
TGTGCCAGCAGTGATAGTTTCGATCAGCCCCAGCATTTT
>TRBD1|TRBJ2-7|-|TRBV3-1
CASQGPGQGNEQYF
TGTGCCAGCCAGGGACCGGGACAGGGAAACGAGCAGTACTTC
>-|TRBJ2-3|-|TRBV12-3/TRBV12-4
CASSSLGGALEDTQYF
TGTGCCAGCAGTTCCTTGGGGGGGGCATTGGAAGATACGCAGTATTTT
>TRBD1|TRBJ2-3|few|TRBV29-1
CSVERTGASDTQYF
TGCAGCGTTGAGAGGACAGGGGCCTCGGATACGCAGTATTTT
>-|TRBJ2-1|-|TRBV6-6
CASSSRSGEQFF
TGTGCCAGCAGTTCCCGAAGCGGTGAGCAGTTCTTC
>-|TRBJ1-6|-|TRBV20-1
CSARDPSPDSIYNSPLHF
TGCAGTGCTAGAGATCCATCTCCTGACAGCATCTATAATTCACCCCTCCACTTT
>TRBD1|TRBJ2-7|few|TRBV20-1
CSTRGHSYEQYF
TGCAGTACCAGGGGGCATTCCTACGAGCAGTACTTC
>-|TRBJ2-1|-|TRBV5-6
CASSSWGGDSIDEQFF
TGTGCCAGCAGTTCTTGGGGAGGGGACAGTATCGATGAGCAGTTCTTC
>-|TRBJ2-7|few|TRBV12-3/TRBV12-4
CASSRGPQGYEQYF
TGTGCCAGCTCAAGGGGACCCCAAGGGTACGAGCAGTACTTC
>TRBD2|TRBJ2-7|few|TRBV6-5
CASSYELAGVGEQYF
TGTGCCAGCAGTTACGAACTAGCGGGAGTGGGGGAGCAGTACTTC
>-|TRBJ1-6|-|TRBV25-1
CASSGPGAPASPLHF
TGTGCCAGCAGTGGCCCCGGCGCTCCGGCTTCACCCCTCCACTTT
>TRBD2|TRBJ2-7|-|TRBV6-6
CASSYLAGYEQYF
TGTGCCAGCAGTTACCTAGCGGGATACGAGCAGTACTTC
>TRBD2|TRBJ2-6|few|TRBV4-3
CASSHLGPFQRGPAGANVLTF
TGCGCCAGCAGCCATCTGGGCCCTTTTCAGCGGGGTCCCGCTGGGGCCAACGTCCTGACTTTC
>-|TRBJ2-5|-|TRBV12-3/TRBV12-4
CASSFTAGETQYF
TGTGCCAGCAGTTTCACGGCGGGAGAGACCCAGTACTTC
>TRBD2|TRBJ2-1|-|TRBV4-1
CASSQDGAGGPGSCNEQFF
TGCGCCAGCAGCCAAGATGGAGCGGGAGGGCCAGGGTCCTGCAATGAGCAGTTCTTC
>-|TRBJ2-5|many|TRBV18
CASSPGSEGAQETQYF
TGTGCCAGCTCACCAGGGAGTGAGGGAGCCCAAGAGACCCAGTACTTC
>TRBD2|TRBJ2-3|-|TRBV7-2
CASSYGTRDTDTQYF
TGTGCCAGCAGTTACGGGACTAGGGATACAGATACGCAGTATTTT
>-|TRBJ2-5|once|TRBV24-1
CATSDWGTQYF
TGTGCCACCAGTGATTGGGGGACCCAGTACTTC
>-|TRBJ2-6|few|TRBV7-8
CASSFWLRDRSLSGANVLTF
TGTGCCAGCAGCTTTTGGCTGCGAGACCGTTCGCTGTCTGGGGCCAACGTCCTGACTTTC
>TRBD1|TRBJ2-3|-|TRBV7-9
CASSPGTGGVDTQYF
TGTGCCAGCAGCCCAGGGACAGGGGGCGTCGATACGCAGTATTTT